The text below deals with one T cell receptor beta chain. As originally analysed: Reference gene primer amplification in the assay estimated nucleated cell counts. Assay: immunoSEQ multiplex PCR; the TCRdb copy retains only in-frame clones and omits some. Clone size and the V and J calls come from that table; the DNA yielded D and trimming. This table has 200,000 to 300,000 clones, 82% appearing once. These data originate in a study of blood T cell repertoires in COVID-19. Study-level information: Italy, Spain and the United States were the sources of the convalescent and acute COVID-19 samples. PBMCs, B-cell-depleted T cells, or T cells were the source of the cDNA or gDNA that made up the material.

Germline values: CDR1 ENHRY, CDR2 SYGVKD. V gave up 3 bases and J gave up 1 base; unmatched junction bases: 4. The CDR3 runs to 16 residues. The sequenced sample was peripheral blood. This clonotype was sampled from a woman aged 55 to 70 with active or convalescent COVID-19. This chain joins TRBV10-3 and TRBJ1-3; 9 bases map to TRBD1. CDR3 in amino acids: CAISEQGALSGNTIYF. CDR3 nucleotide sequence: TGTGCCATCAGTGAACAGGGGGCACTTTCTGGAAACACCATATATTTT.